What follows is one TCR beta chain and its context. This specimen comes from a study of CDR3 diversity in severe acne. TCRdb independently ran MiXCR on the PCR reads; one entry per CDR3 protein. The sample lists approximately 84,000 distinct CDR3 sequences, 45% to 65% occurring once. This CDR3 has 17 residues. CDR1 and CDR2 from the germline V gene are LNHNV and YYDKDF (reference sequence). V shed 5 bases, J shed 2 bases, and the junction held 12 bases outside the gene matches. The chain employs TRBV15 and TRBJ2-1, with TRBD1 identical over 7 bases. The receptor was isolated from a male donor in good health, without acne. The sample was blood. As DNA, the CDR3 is TGTGCCACCAGCGGCAAGACAGGGCAGCCACCCTACAATGAGCAGTTCTTC. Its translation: CATSGKTGQPPYNEQFF. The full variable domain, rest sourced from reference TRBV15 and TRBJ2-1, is DAMVIQNPRYQVTQFGKPVTLSCSQTLNHNVMYWYQQKSSQAPKLLFHYYDKDFNNEADTPDNFQSRRPNTSFCFLDIRSPGLGDTAMYLCATSGKTGQPPYNEQFFGPGTRLTVL.